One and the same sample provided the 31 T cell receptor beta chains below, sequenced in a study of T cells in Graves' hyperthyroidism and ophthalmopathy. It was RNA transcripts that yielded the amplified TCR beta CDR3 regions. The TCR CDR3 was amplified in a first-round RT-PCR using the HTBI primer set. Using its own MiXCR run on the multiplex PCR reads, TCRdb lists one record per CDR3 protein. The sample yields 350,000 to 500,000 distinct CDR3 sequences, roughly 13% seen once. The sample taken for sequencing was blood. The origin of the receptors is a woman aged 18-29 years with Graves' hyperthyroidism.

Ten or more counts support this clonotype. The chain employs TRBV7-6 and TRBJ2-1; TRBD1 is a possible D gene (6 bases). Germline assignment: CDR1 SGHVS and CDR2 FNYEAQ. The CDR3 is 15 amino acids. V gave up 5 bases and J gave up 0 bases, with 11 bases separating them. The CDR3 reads CASSGTGFSYNEQFF. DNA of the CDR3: TGTGCCAGCAGCGGTACAGGGTTCTCCTACAATGAGCAGTTCTTC.

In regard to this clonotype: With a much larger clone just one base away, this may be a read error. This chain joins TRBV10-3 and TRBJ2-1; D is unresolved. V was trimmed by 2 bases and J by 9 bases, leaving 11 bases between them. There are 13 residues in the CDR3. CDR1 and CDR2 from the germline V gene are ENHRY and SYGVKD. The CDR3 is CAISETVGAEQFF. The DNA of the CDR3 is TGTGCCATCAGTGAGACAGTGGGCGCTGAGCAGTTCTTC.

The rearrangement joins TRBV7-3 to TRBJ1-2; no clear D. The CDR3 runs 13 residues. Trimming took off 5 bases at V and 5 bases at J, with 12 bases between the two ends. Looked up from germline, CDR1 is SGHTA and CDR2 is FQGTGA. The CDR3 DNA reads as TGTGCCAGCAGCCGGTCAGGAGCTTATGGCTACACCTTC. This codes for CASSRSGAYGYTF.

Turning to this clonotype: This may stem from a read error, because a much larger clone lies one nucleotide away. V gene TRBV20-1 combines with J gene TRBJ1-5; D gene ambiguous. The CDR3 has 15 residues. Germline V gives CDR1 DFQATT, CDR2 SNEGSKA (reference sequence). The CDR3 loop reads CSTRDRLNSNQPQHF. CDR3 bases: TGCAGTACTAGAGATCGACTGAATAGCAATCAGCCCCAGCATTTT.

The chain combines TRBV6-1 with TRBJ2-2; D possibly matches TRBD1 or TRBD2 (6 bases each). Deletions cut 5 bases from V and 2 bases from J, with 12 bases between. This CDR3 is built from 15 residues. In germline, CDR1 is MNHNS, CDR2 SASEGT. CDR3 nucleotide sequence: TGTGCCAGCAGTCTCTCGGGGGCTAACACCGGGGAGCTGTTTTTT. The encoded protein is CASSLSGANTGELFF.

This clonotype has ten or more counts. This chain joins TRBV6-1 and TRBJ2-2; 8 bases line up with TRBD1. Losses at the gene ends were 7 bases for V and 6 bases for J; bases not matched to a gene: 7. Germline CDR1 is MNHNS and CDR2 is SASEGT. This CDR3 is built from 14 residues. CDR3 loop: CASTTTGEAGELFF. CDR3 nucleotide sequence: TGTGCCAGCACTACGACAGGGGAGGCCGGGGAGCTGTTTTTT.

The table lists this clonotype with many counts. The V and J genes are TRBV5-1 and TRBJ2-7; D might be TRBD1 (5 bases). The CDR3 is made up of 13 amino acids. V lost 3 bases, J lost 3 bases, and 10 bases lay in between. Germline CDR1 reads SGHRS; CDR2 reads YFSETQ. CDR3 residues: CASSSSGHYEQYF. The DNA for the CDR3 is TGCGCCAGCAGCTCCTCCGGACACTACGAGCAGTACTTC.

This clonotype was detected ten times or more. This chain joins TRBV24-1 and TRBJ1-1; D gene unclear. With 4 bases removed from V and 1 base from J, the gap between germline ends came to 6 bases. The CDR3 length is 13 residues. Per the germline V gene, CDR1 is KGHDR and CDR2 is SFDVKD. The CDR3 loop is CATSDPGNTEAFF. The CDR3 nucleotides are TGTGCCACCAGTGACCCCGGGAACACTGAAGCTTTCTTT.

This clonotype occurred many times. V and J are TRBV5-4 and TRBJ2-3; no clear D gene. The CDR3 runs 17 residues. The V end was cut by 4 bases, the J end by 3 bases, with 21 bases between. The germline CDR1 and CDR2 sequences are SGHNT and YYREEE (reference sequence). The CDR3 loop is CASSMAVELPGTDTQYF. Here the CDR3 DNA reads TGTGCCAGCAGCATGGCGGTCGAGCTACCTGGTACAGATACGCAGTATTTT.

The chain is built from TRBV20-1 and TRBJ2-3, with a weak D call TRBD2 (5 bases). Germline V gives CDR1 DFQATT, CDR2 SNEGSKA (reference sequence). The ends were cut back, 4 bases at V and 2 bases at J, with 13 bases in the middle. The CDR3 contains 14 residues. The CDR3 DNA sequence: TGCAGTGCTATCCCCAGCGGAGACACAGATACGCAGTATTTT. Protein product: CSAIPSGDTDTQYF.

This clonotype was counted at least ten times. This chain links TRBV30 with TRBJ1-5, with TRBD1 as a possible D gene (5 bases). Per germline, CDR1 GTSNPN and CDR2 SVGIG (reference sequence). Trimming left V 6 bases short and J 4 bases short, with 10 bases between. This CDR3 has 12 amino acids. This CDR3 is CACGTANQPQHF. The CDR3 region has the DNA TGTGCCTGCGGGACGGCGAATCAGCCCCAGCATTTT.

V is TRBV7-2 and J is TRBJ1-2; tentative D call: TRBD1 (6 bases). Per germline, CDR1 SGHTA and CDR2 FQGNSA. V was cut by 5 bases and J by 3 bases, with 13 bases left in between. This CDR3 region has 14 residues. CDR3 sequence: CASSPGVGDYGYTF. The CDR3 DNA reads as TGTGCCAGCAGCCCAGGGGTGGGAGACTATGGCTACACCTTC.

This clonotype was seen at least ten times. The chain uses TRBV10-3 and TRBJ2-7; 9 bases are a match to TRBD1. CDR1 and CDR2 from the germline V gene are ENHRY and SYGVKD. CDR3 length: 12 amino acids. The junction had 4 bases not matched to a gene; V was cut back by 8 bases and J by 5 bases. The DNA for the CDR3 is TGTGCCATCGCCCGGGACAGGGACGAGCAGTACTTC. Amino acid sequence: CAIARDRDEQYF.

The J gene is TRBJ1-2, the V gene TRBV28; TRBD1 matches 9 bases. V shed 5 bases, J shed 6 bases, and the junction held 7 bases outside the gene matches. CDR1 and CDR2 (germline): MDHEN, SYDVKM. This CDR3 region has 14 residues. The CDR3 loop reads CASSLGGTGNGYTF. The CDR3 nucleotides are TGTGCCAGCAGTCTGGGTGGGACAGGGAATGGCTACACCTTC.

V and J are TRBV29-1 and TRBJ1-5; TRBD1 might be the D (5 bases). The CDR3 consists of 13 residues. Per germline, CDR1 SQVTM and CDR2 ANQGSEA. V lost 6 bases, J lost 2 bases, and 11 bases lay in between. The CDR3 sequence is CSVQAGGNQPQHF. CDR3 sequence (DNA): TGCAGCGTCCAGGCGGGGGGCAATCAGCCCCAGCATTTT. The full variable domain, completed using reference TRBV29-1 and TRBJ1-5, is SAVISQKPSRDICQRGTSLTIQCQVDSQVTMMFWYRQQPGQSLTLIATANQGSEATYESGFVIDKFPISRPNLTFSTLTVSNMSPEDSSIYLCSVQAGGNQPQHFGDGTRLSIL.

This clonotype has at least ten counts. The CDR3 is CASLAGGAAYEQYF. DNA for the CDR3: TGTGCCAGCCTCGCTGGCGGGGCCGCCTACGAGCAGTACTTC. The V gene is TRBV28, the J gene TRBJ2-7; perhaps TRBD2 as D (6 bases). Per germline, CDR1 MDHEN and CDR2 SYDVKM. The V gene lost 8 bases and the J gene lost 2 bases, with 16 bases spanning the gap. CDR3 length: 14 amino acids.

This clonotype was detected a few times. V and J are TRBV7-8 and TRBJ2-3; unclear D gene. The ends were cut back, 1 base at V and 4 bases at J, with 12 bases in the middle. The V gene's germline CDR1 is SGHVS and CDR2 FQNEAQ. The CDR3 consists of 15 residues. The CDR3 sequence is CASSLEGRSSDTQYF. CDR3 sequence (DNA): TGTGCCAGCAGCTTAGAAGGTCGCAGCTCAGATACGCAGTATTTT.

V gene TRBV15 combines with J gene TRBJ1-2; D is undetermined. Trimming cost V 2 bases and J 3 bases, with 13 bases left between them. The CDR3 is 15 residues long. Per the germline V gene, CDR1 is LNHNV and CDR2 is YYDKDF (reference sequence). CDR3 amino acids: CATSRTRTGDYGYTF. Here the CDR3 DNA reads TGTGCCACCAGCAGAACCCGGACGGGAGACTATGGCTACACCTTC.

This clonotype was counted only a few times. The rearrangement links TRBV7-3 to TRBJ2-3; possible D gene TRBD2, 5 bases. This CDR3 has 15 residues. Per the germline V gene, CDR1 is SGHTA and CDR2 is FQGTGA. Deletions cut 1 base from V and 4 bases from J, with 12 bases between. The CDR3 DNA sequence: TGTGCCAGCAGCTTAAATAGCCCCGGGGCAGATACGCAGTATTTT. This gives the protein CASSLNSPGADTQYF. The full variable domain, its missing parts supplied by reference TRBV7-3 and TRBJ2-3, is GAGVSQTPSNKVTEKGKYVELRCDPISGHTALYWYRQSLGQGPEFLIYFQGTGAADDSGLPNDRFFAVRPEGSVSTLKIQRTERGDSAVYLCASSLNSPGADTQYFGPGTRLTVL.

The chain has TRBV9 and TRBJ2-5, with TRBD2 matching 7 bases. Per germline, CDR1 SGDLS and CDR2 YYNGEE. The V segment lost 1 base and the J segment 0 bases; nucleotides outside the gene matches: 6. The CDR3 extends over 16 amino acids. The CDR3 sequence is CASSVRASGNQETQYF. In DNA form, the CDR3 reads TGTGCCAGCAGCGTAAGGGCTAGCGGTAACCAAGAGACCCAGTACTTC.

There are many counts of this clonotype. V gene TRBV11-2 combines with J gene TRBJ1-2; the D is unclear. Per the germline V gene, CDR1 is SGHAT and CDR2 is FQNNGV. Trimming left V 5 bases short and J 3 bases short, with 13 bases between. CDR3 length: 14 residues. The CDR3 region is CASSALLNYYGYTF. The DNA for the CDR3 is TGTGCCAGCAGCGCCCTGCTTAACTACTATGGCTACACCTTC.

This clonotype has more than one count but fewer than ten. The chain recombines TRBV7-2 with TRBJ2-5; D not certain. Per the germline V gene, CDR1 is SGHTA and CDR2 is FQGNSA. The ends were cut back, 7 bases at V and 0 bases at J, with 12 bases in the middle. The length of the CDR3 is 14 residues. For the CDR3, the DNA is TGTGCCAGCATTCGAGAGCCGTACCAAGAGACCCAGTACTTC. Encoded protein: CASIREPYQETQYF.

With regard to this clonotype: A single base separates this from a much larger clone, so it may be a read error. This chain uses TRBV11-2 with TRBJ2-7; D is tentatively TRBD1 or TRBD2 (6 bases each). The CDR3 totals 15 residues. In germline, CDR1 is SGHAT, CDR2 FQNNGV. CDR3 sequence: CASSQENREAYEQYF. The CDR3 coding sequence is TGCGCCAGCAGCCAAGAGAACAGGGAGGCCTACGAGCAGTACTTC. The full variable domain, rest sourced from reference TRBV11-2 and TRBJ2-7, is EAGVAQSPRYKIIEKRQSVAFWCNPISGHATLYWYQQILGQGPKLLIQFQNNGVVDDSQLPKDRFSAERLKGVDSTLKIQPAKLEDSAVYLCASSQENREAYEQYFGPGTRLTVT.

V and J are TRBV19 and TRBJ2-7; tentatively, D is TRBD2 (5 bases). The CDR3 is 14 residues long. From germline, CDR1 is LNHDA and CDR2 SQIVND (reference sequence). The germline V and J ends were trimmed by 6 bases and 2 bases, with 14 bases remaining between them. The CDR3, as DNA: TGTGCCAGTAGCCAGGAGAGCGGACCCTACGAGCAGTACTTC. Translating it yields CASSQESGPYEQYF.

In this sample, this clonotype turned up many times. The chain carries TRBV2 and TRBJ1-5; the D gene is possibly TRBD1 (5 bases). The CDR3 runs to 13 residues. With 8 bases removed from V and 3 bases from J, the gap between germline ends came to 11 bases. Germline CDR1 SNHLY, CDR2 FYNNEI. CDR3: CASGGGSNQPQHF. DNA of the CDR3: TGTGCCAGCGGGGGAGGGTCCAATCAGCCCCAGCATTTT.

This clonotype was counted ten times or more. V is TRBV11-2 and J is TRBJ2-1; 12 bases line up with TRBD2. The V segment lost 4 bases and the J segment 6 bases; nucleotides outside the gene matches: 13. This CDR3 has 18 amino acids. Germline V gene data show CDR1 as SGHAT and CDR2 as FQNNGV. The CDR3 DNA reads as TGTGCCAGCAGCTCCGGGCCCAAGACTAGCGGGAGTAGCAATGAGCAGTTCTTC. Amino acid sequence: CASSSGPKTSGSSNEQFF.

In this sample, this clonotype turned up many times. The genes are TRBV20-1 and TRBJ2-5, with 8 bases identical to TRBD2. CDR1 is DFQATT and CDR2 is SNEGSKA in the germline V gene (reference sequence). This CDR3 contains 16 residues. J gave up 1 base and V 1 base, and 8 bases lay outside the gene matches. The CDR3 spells CSARVSSGPFQETQYF. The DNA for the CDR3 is TGCAGTGCTAGAGTCTCTAGCGGGCCTTTCCAAGAGACCCAGTACTTC.

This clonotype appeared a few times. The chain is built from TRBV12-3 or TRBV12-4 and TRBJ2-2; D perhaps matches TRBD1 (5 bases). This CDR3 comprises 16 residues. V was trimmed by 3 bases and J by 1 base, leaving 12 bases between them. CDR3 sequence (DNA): TGTGCCAGCAGTTTTCTCGGACACCGGAACACCGGGGAGCTGTTTTTT. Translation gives CASSFLGHRNTGELFF.

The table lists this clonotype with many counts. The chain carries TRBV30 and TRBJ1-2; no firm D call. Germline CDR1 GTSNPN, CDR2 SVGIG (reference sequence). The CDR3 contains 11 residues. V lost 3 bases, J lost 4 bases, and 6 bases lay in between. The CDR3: CAWRILYGYTF. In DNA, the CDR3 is TGTGCCTGGAGAATCCTCTATGGCTACACCTTC.

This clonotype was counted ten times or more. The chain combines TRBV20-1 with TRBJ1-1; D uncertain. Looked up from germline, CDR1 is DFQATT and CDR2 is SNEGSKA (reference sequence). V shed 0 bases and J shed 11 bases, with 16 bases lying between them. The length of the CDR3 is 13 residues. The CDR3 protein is CSAREAGGLVAFF. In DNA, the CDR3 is TGCAGTGCTAGAGAGGCCGGCGGGTTGGTGGCTTTCTTT.

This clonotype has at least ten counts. CDR3 bases: TGCGCCAGCAGCTCGGGCCCGGACGGATCCTACGAGCAGTACTTC. This encodes CASSSGPDGSYEQYF. This chain connects TRBV5-1 to TRBJ2-7, with no clear D. The V and J ends lost 3 bases and 1 base respectively, with 14 bases between them. Germline loops: CDR1 SGHRS, CDR2 YFSETQ. The CDR3 has 15 amino acids.